This T cell receptor beta chain was found in a study of beta chain features in type 1 diabetes. As regards this clone: No antigen is known for it.

Study-level points and caveats: The study notes PCR might favor shorter templates equally in patients and controls. Among patients with Type 1 diabetes, TCRB CDR3s were moderately but significantly shorter in every one of the four CD4+ subsets.

CD4+ naive, central memory, regulatory and stem cell-like memory subsets were isolated by sorting on CD45RO/CCR7/CD25/CD127/CD95/CD27. Expressed TCRB transcripts got sequenced, as all isolated RNA was reverse transcribed. Generated by immunoSEQ multiplex PCR, the TCRdb table keeps only in-frame clones and is missing some. Of about 650,000 clones detected, roughly 12% appear once; the ten largest clones hold about 0.11%. The CDR3 is 13 amino acids. V lost 4 bases and J lost 0, with 9 bases in between. In germline, CDR1 is SQVTM, CDR2 ANQGSEA. The TCR comes from a man aged 25-45 years with type 1 diabetes. Sequences were obtained from naive CD4+ T cells from blood. The chain combines TRBV29-1 with TRBJ1-1; maybe TRBD1 (5 bases). The CDR3 spells CSVGQTLNTEAFF. CDR3 nucleotide sequence: TGCAGCGTTGGACAGACTTTGAACACTGAAGCTTTCTTT.